Following are 30 T cell receptor beta chains from one sample sequenced in a study of blood T cell repertoires in COVID-19. Sequencing was performed with immunoSEQ multiplex PCR; in TCRdb, only in-frame clones are kept and a portion is missing. The table lists some 130,000 clones, approximately 86% of them singletons. Sequenced material: peripheral blood. The origin of the receptors is a woman in her 70s with COVID-19, enrolled during active disease.

This clone has only one observation. CDR3 amino acids: CASSPTWIAADTQYF. The CDR3 region has the DNA TGTGCCAGCAGCCCAACTTGGATAGCAGCAGATACGCAGTATTTT. The chain uses TRBV9 and TRBJ2-3; the D is unclear. Trimming left V 4 bases short and J 4 bases short, with 16 bases between. The CDR3 sequence is 15 residues long. Germline V gene lookup returns CDR1 SGDLS and CDR2 YYNGEE.

Only a few counts were recorded for this clone. This rearrangement joins TRBV28 to TRBJ1-5; D is unresolved. V dropped 6 bases and J dropped 7 bases, with 16 bases sitting between them. This CDR3 comprises 14 residues. Germline-derived CDR1 and CDR2 are MDHEN and SYDVKM. The CDR3: CASRATSNYQPQHF. Written as DNA, the CDR3 is TGTGCCAGCAGGGCCACAAGTAATTACCAGCCCCAGCATTTT.

The chain combines TRBV7-9 with TRBJ2-1; a weak D match, TRBD2 (6 bases). The V gene lost 5 bases and the J gene lost 5 bases, with 16 bases spanning the gap. CDR3 length: 15 residues. In germline, CDR1 is SEHNR, CDR2 FQNEAQ (reference sequence). The CDR3 loop reads CASSRSRDSNNEQFF. For the CDR3, the DNA is TGTGCCAGCAGCCGTAGTAGGGACTCAAACAATGAGCAGTTCTTC.

The V gene is TRBV5-1, the J gene TRBJ2-7; D possibly corresponds to TRBD1 (6 bases). Germline CDR1 SGHRS, CDR2 YFSETQ. The CDR3 extends over 13 amino acids. V was clipped by 2 bases and J by 3 bases, with 9 bases between them. The CDR3 region is CASSFNRDYEQYF. The CDR3 nucleotides are TGCGCCAGCAGCTTCAACAGGGACTACGAGCAGTACTTC.

The genes are TRBV5-1 and TRBJ1-1; D perhaps matches TRBD1 (6 bases). V lost 3 bases, J lost 1 base, and 13 bases lay in between. Germline loops: CDR1 SGHRS, CDR2 YFSETQ. The CDR3 contains 15 residues. CDR3 residues: CASSSALGGNTEAFF. The CDR3 bases are TGCGCCAGCAGCTCGGCCCTAGGGGGGAACACTGAAGCTTTCTTT.

This clone was seen more than once but under ten times. The V gene is TRBV7-9, the J gene TRBJ1-1; D uncertain. Germline lookup yields CDR1 SEHNR and CDR2 FQNEAQ (reference sequence). V was trimmed by 1 base and J by 1 base, leaving 7 bases between them. This CDR3 region has 14 residues. CDR3 sequence: CASSLVGGNTEAFF. DNA of the CDR3: TGTGCCAGCAGCTTAGTCGGAGGGAACACTGAAGCTTTCTTT.

The chain is built from TRBV28 and TRBJ2-5; TRBD1 matches at 7 bases. The CDR3 contains 15 residues. Germline trimming cut 3 bases from V and 5 bases from J; bases unmatched to any gene: 9. Germline CDR1 and CDR2: MDHEN and SYDVKM. The CDR3 loop is CASSLELGGGETQYF. CDR3 nucleotides: TGTGCCAGCAGTTTGGAGTTAGGGGGCGGCGAGACCCAGTACTTC.

The chain links TRBV27 to TRBJ2-7; D not certain. This CDR3 contains 14 residues. The V gene lost 3 bases and the J gene lost 2 bases, with 11 bases spanning the gap. Germline assignment: CDR1 MNHEY and CDR2 SMNVEV (reference sequence). CDR3 sequence (DNA): TGTGCCAGCAGTTTTTCCCGCGGCCCCTACGAGCAGTACTTC. This gives the protein CASSFSRGPYEQYF.

V is TRBV30 and J is TRBJ1-1, with TRBD1 matching over 9 bases. Germline V lookup: CDR1 GTSNPN, CDR2 SVGIG (reference sequence). The CDR3 runs 20 residues. The junction had 17 bases not matched to a gene; V was cut back by 0 bases and J by 0 bases. CDR3: CAWSVSRTGVGWPMNTEAFF. As DNA, the CDR3 is TGTGCCTGGAGTGTTAGTAGGACAGGGGTGGGTTGGCCCATGAACACTGAAGCTTTCTTT.

The chain links TRBV6-5 to TRBJ1-6; TRBD1 is a possible D gene (6 bases). This CDR3 spans 14 amino acids. Germline assignment: CDR1 MNHEY and CDR2 SVGAGI. V gave up 6 bases and J gave up 7 bases, with 13 bases separating them. CDR3 in amino acids: CASSPTGFNSPLHF. CDR3 DNA sequence: TGTGCCAGCAGCCCGACAGGTTTCAATTCACCCCTCCACTTT.

This clone has only one observation. The chain carries TRBV29-1 and TRBJ2-2; 9 bases are shared with TRBD1. Germline V gene data show CDR1 as SQVTM and CDR2 as ANQGSEA. This CDR3 region has 16 residues. Trimming cost V 7 bases and J 4 bases; bases outside gene matches: 13. In DNA, the CDR3 is TGCAGCGCCGGTACGCACAGGGGGCCGGGCACCGGGGAGCTGTTTTTT. Amino acids: CSAGTHRGPGTGELFF.

This clone was seen once. The chain uses TRBV11-3 and TRBJ2-1; 12 nucleotides align to TRBD1. Per germline, CDR1 SGHNT and CDR2 YENEEA. The CDR3 runs 15 residues. The V segment lost 4 bases and the J segment 7 bases; nucleotides outside the gene matches: 5. In DNA, the CDR3 is TGTGCCAGCAGCTCCCGGGACAGGGGGCGGAATGAGCAGTTCTTC. Translating it yields CASSSRDRGRNEQFF.

The V and J genes are TRBV6-5 and TRBJ1-6; D perhaps matches TRBD1 (5 bases). Germline lookup yields CDR1 MNHEY and CDR2 SVGAGI. The CDR3 totals 13 residues. V was pared by 4 bases and J by 12 bases, with 13 bases between. The CDR3 reads CASSSLPREPLHF. For the CDR3, the DNA is TGTGCCAGCAGTTCCCTTCCCAGGGAACCCCTCCACTTT.

This sequence joins TRBV7-2 and TRBJ1-3; D not certain. The CDR3 has 13 residues. The germline V gene encodes CDR1 SGHTA and CDR2 FQGNSA. With 8 bases removed from V and 3 bases from J, the gap between germline ends came to 11 bases. CDR3 in DNA: TGTGCCAGCTCCGAGAGGGATGGAAACACCATATATTTT. It yields the protein CASSERDGNTIYF. The variable domain in full, completed from reference TRBV7-2 and TRBJ1-3, reads GAGVSQSPSNKVTEKGKDVELRCDPISGHTALYWYRQSLGQGLEFLIYFQGNSAPDKSGLPSDRFSAERTGGSVSTLTIQRTQQEDSAVYLCASSERDGNTIYFGEGSWLTVV.

The chain has TRBV3-1 (or the pseudogene TRBV3-2) and TRBJ1-1; no definite D call. Germline CDR1 LGHDT, CDR2 YNNKEL (reference sequence). This CDR3 spans 15 amino acids. The V end was cut by 0 bases, the J end by 9 bases, with 17 bases between. The CDR3 region has the DNA TGTGCCAGCAGCCAAGAGGGGAGCCGGTTCGAAAAAGCTTTCTTT. Residues: CASSQEGSRFEKAFF.

This clone was recorded once. This chain joins TRBV6-6 and TRBJ1-2, with 8 bases matching TRBD1. Germline V gene lookup returns CDR1 MNHNY and CDR2 SVGAGI (reference sequence). The junction had 11 bases not matched to a gene; V was cut back by 7 bases and J by 7 bases. This CDR3 has 14 residues. CDR3 amino acids: CASTKNSGGGGYTF. In DNA, the CDR3 is TGTGCCAGCACCAAAAATTCAGGGGGCGGTGGCTACACCTTC.

The J gene is TRBJ1-5, the V gene TRBV29-1, with D uncertain. This CDR3 is built from 13 residues. In germline, CDR1 is SQVTM, CDR2 ANQGSEA. The V end lost 6 bases, the J end lost 0 bases, and 9 bases lay between the germline ends. CDR3 nucleotide sequence: TGCAGCGTGAGGGAATATAGCAATCAGCCCCAGCATTTT. Protein product: CSVREYSNQPQHF.

This chain uses TRBV2 with TRBJ2-3; D uncertain. Germline CDR1 is SNHLY and CDR2 is FYNNEI. CDR3 size: 13 residues. V lost 5 bases and J 1 base, leaving 7 bases between the germline ends. CDR3 in DNA: TGTGCCAGCAGTAGCATTGGCACAGATACGCAGTATTTT. Translating it yields CASSSIGTDTQYF. The entire variable domain, with the rest obtained from reference TRBV2 and TRBJ2-3, is as follows: EPEVTQTPSHQVTQMGQEVILRCVPISNHLYFYWYRQILGQKVEFLVSFYNNEISEKSEIFDDQFSVERPDGSNFTLKIRSTKLEDSAMYFCASSSIGTDTQYFGPGTRLTVL.

The rearrangement joins TRBV28 to TRBJ1-1; 12 bases are shared with TRBD1. Germline V gives CDR1 MDHEN, CDR2 SYDVKM. The ends lost 6 bases at V and 1 base at J; junction bases unmatched: 3. This CDR3 spans 15 amino acids. The CDR3 is CASRGQGAGNTEAFF. The CDR3 nucleotides are TGTGCCAGCAGGGGACAGGGGGCAGGGAACACTGAAGCTTTCTTT.

This clone appeared a single time. The genes are TRBV5-1 and TRBJ1-1; TRBD1 matches at 8 bases. This CDR3 contains 15 residues. The V gene's germline CDR1 is SGHRS and CDR2 YFSETQ. The V segment lost 0 bases and the J segment 4 bases; nucleotides outside the gene matches: 5. CDR3 protein: CASSLDQGAPTEAFF. CDR3 sequence (DNA): TGCGCCAGCAGCTTGGATCAGGGGGCGCCCACTGAAGCTTTCTTT.

This chain joins TRBV2 and TRBJ2-1; 14 bases match TRBD2. There are 15 residues in the CDR3. V lost 6 bases to trimming and J lost 10 bases; unmatched junction nucleotides: 8. Germline loops: CDR1 SNHLY, CDR2 FYNNEI. CDR3 nucleotides: TGTGCCAGCAGCGGGACTAGCGGGGGACGAGGAGAGCAGTTCTTC. Translated, it gives CASSGTSGGRGEQFF.

This clone showed up just once. The chain combines TRBV7-9 with TRBJ2-7; D is perhaps TRBD2 (5 bases). The V gene lost 0 bases and the J gene lost 7 bases, with 16 bases spanning the gap. CDR3 length: 15 amino acids. Germline V lookup: CDR1 SEHNR, CDR2 FQNEAQ (reference sequence). CDR3 sequence reads: CASSLAGVRYWEQYF. The DNA for the CDR3 is TGTGCCAGCAGCTTAGCGGGAGTCAGGTATTGGGAGCAGTACTTC.

This clone has just one count. The V call is TRBV28, the J call TRBJ1-2; D is ambiguous. Germline V gene lookup returns CDR1 MDHEN and CDR2 SYDVKM. The germline V and J ends were trimmed by 7 bases and 4 bases, with 10 bases remaining between them. The CDR3 loop spans 12 amino acids. The CDR3 DNA is TGTGCCAGCAAGCGGGATATCTATGGCTACACCTTC. Protein: CASKRDIYGYTF.

Only one count was recorded for this clone. V is TRBV6-5 and J is TRBJ2-5, with 10 bases identical to TRBD1. The germline gives CDR1 MNHEY, CDR2 SVGAGI. The length of the CDR3 is 16 residues. Trimming at V came to 1 base and at J to 5 bases, leaving 7 bases not matched to a gene. The CDR3 protein is CASSYYRQGAWETQYF. The CDR3 DNA sequence: TGTGCCAGCAGTTACTATCGACAGGGGGCTTGGGAGACCCAGTACTTC.

The rearrangement uses TRBV11-1 and TRBJ1-5; D ambiguous. The V gene lost 4 bases and the J gene lost 2 bases, with 15 bases spanning the gap. The CDR3 sequence is 16 residues long. Germline CDR1 reads SGHAT; CDR2 reads FQDESV (reference sequence). CDR3 residues: CASSSQVCLGNQPQHF. CDR3 coding DNA: TGTGCCAGCAGCTCGCAGGTATGTTTAGGCAATCAGCCCCAGCATTTT.

V gene TRBV28 combines with J gene TRBJ1-1; no clear D. The CDR3 sequence is 17 residues long. Looked up from germline, CDR1 is MDHEN and CDR2 is SYDVKM. V was shortened by 3 bases and J by 3 bases, with 20 bases between the two germline ends. The CDR3 loop reads CASSFLGLKPGYTEAFF. DNA for the CDR3: TGTGCCAGCAGTTTCCTCGGTTTAAAGCCAGGTTACACTGAAGCTTTCTTT.

The rearrangement links TRBV24-1 to TRBJ2-5; no reliable D call. The CDR3 loop spans 13 amino acids. Germline CDR1 KGHDR, CDR2 SFDVKD. Trimming shortened V by 1 base and J by 5 bases, and 7 bases separated the two germline ends. The CDR3 DNA reads as TGTGCCACCAGTGATTTTGGTCGGGAGACCCAGTACTTC. It codes for CATSDFGRETQYF.

The V and J genes are TRBV3-1 (or the pseudogene TRBV3-2) and TRBJ1-3; a weak D match, TRBD1 (5 bases). V lost 5 bases and J lost 1, with 12 bases in between. The CDR3 has 15 amino acids. Germline values: CDR1 LGHDT, CDR2 YNNKEL (reference sequence). CDR3 region: CASSWDSTSGNTIYF. For the CDR3, the DNA is TGTGCCAGCAGCTGGGACTCAACTTCTGGAAACACCATATATTTT.

The CDR3 DNA reads as TGTGCCAGCAGCCCCCCGGCCGGGACAGGGGTGTACAATGAGCAGTTCTTC. Translating it yields CASSPPAGTGVYNEQFF. The chain recombines TRBV14 with TRBJ2-1; TRBD1 agrees at 10 bases. The CDR3 is 17 residues long. V shed 4 bases and J 4 bases; nucleotides not matched to a gene: 10. Looked up from germline, CDR1 is SGHDN and CDR2 is FVKESK.

The rearrangement links TRBV5-5 to TRBJ1-5, with 7 bases matching TRBD1. The CDR3 has 14 residues. V lost 4 bases and J lost 11; bases outside the gene matches: 12. From germline, CDR1 is SGHKS and CDR2 YYEKEE (reference sequence). CDR3 region: CASSAGQVEGAQHF. The CDR3 coding sequence is TGTGCCAGCAGCGCCGGACAGGTCGAGGGGGCCCAGCATTTT.